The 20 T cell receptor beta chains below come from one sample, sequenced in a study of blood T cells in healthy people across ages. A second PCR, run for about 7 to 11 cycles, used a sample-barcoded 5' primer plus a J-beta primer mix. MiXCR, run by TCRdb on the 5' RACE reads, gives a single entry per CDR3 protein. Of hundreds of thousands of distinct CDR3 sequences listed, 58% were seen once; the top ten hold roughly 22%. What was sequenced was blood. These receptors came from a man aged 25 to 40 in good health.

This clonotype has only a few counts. The CDR3 region has the DNA TGTGCCAGCAGCTTATGGACAGGGGCCGATGTAATTGACTATGGCTACACCTTC. Translation: CASSLWTGADVIDYGYTF. The V call is TRBV7-9, the J call TRBJ1-2, with 9 bases identical to TRBD1. Trimming removed 2 bases from V and 3 bases from J; junction bases left unmatched: 13. Germline CDR1 reads SEHNR; CDR2 reads FQNEAQ (reference sequence). The CDR3 sequence is 18 residues long.

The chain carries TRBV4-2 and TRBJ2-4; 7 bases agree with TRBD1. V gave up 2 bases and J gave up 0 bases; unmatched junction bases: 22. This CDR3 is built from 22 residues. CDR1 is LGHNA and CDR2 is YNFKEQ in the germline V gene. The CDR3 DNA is TGTGCCAGCAGCCAACCTGGTTGGGACCCCCAGGGGGTGAGGGAAGCCAAAAACATTCAGTACTTC. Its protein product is CASSQPGWDPQGVREAKNIQYF.

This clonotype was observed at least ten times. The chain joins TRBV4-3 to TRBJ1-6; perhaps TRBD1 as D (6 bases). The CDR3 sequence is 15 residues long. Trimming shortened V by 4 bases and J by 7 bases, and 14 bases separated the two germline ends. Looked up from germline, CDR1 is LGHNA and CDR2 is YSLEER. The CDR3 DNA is TGCGCCAGCAGCCTACGACAGGCTACGAATTCACCCCTCCACTTT. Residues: CASSLRQATNSPLHF.

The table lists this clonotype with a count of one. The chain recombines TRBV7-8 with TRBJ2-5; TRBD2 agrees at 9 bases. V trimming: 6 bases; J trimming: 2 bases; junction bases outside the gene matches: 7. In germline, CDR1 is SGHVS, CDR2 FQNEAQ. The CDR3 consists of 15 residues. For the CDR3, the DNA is TGTGCCAGCAGATCTAGCGGGGCTTTTCAAGAGACCCAGTACTTC. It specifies CASRSSGAFQETQYF.

The CDR3 sequence is CASLYGQATYEQYF. For the CDR3, the DNA is TGTGCCAGCCTCTACGGACAGGCCACCTACGAGCAGTACTTC. The V and J genes are TRBV18 and TRBJ2-4; TRBD1 matches 7 bases. The DNA end lines up better with TRBJ2-7; the J call may be wrong. The CDR3 extends over 14 amino acids. Germline CDR1 reads KGHSH; CDR2 reads LQKENI.

CDR3 nucleotides: TGTGCCAGCCCACTCGACCGGGGCCCCCTGGGGCAGTTCTTC. Its protein is CASPLDRGPLGQFF. The rearrangement uses TRBV18 and TRBJ2-1, with D perhaps being TRBD1 or TRBD2 (5 bases each). Germline values: CDR1 KGHSH, CDR2 LQKENI. This CDR3 comprises 14 residues. V lost 8 bases and J 12 bases, leaving 23 bases between the germline ends.

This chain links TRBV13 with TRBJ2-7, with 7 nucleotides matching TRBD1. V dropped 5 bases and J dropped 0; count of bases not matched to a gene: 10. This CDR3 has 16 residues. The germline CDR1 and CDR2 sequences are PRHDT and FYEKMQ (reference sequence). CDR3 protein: CASSRQRGRNSYEQYF. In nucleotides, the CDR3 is TGTGCCAGCAGCCGTCAAAGGGGGCGGAACTCCTACGAGCAGTACTTC.

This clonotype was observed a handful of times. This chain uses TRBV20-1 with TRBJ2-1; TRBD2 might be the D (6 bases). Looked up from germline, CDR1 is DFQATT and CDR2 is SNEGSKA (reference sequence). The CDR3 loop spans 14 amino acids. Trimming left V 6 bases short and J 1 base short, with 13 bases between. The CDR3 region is CSAAFSGSYNEQFF. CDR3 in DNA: TGCAGTGCCGCGTTTAGCGGATCCTACAATGAGCAGTTCTTC.

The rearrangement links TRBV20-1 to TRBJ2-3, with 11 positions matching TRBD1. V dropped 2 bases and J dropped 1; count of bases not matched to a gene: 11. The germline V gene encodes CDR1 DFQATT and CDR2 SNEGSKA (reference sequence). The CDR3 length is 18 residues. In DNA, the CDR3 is TGCAGTGCTAGAAGGACAGGGGGCGGAACGGGTGGCACAGATACGCAGTATTTT. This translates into CSARRTGGGTGGTDTQYF.

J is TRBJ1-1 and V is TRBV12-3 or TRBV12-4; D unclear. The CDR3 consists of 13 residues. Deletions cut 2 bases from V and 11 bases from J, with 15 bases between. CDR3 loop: CASSLKGIAIAFF. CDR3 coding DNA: TGTGCCAGCAGTTTAAAGGGTATAGCAATTGCTTTCTTT.

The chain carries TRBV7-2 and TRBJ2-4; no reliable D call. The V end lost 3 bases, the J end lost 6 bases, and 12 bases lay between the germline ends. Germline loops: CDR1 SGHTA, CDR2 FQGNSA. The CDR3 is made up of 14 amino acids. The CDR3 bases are TGTGCCAGCAGCTTTGGCATTTCTGGAAACATTCAGTACTTC. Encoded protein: CASSFGISGNIQYF. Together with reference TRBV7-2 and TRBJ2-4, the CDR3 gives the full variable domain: GAGVSQSPSNKVTEKGKDVELRCDPISGHTALYWYRQSLGQGLEFLIYFQGNSAPDKSGLPSDRFSAERTGGSVSTLTIQRTQQEDSAVYLCASSFGISGNIQYFGAGTRLSVL.

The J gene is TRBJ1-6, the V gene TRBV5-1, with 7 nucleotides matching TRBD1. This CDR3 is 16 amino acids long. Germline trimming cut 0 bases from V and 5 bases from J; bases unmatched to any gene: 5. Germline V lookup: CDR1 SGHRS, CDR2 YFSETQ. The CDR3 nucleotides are TGCGCCAGCAGCTTGGGACCAGGGGGGAATAATTCACCCCTCCACTTT. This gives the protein CASSLGPGGNNSPLHF. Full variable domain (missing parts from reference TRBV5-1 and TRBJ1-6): KAGVTQTPRYLIKTRGQQVTLSCSPISGHRSVSWYQQTPGQGLQFLFEYFSETQRNKGNFPGRFSGRQFSNSRSEMNVSTLELGDSALYLCASSLGPGGNNSPLHFGNGTRLTVT.

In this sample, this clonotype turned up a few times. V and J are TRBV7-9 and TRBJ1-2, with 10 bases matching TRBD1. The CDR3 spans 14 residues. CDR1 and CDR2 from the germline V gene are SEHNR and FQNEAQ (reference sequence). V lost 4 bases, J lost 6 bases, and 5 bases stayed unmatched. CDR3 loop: CASSWGQGTNGYTF. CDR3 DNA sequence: TGTGCCAGCAGCTGGGGACAGGGGACGAATGGCTACACCTTC.

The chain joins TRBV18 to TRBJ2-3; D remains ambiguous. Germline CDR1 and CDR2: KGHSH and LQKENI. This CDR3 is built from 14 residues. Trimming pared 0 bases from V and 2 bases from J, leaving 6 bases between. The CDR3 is CASSPPQTTDTQYF. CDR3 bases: TGTGCCAGCTCACCACCACAAACCACAGATACGCAGTATTTT.

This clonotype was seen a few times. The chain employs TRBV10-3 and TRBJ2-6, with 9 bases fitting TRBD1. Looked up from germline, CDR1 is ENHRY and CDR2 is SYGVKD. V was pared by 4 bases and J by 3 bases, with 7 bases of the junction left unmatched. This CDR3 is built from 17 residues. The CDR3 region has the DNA TGTGCCATCAGTGGGGGACAGGGCTTTGGTGGGGCCAACGTCCTGACTTTC. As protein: CAISGGQGFGGANVLTF.

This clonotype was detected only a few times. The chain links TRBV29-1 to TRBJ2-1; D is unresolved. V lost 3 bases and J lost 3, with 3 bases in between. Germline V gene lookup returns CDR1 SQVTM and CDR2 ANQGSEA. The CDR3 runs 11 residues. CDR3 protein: CSVDNYNEQFF. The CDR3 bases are TGCAGCGTTGACAACTACAATGAGCAGTTCTTC.

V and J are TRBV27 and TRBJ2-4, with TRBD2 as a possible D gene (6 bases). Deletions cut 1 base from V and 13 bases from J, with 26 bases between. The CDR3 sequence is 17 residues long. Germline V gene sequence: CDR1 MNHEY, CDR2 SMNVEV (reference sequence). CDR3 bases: TGTGCCAGCAGTTTATTGCCCCCGGTACAAGGAGCTCGGGAGCAGTACTTC. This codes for CASSLLPPVQGAREQYF.

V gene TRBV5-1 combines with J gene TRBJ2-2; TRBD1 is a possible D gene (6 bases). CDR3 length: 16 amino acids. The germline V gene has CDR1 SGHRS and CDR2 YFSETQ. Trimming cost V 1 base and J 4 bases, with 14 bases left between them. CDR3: CASSLTGWIGTGELFF. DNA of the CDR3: TGCGCCAGCAGCTTGACAGGGTGGATTGGCACCGGGGAGCTGTTTTTT.

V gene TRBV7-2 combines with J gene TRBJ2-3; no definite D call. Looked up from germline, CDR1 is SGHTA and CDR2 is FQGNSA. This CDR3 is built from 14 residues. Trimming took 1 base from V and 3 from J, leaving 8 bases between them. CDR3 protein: CASSLGSITDTQYF. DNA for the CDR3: TGTGCCAGCAGCTTAGGCTCCATAACAGATACGCAGTATTTT.

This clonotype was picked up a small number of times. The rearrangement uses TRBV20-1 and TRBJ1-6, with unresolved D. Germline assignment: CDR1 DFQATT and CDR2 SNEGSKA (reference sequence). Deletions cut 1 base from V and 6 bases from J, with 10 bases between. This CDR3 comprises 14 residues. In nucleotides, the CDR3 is TGCAGTGCTAGAGTTGGGTGGGTTAATTCACCCCTCCACTTT. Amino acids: CSARVGWVNSPLHF.